The rows below give T cell receptor beta chains drawn from one sample of a study of T cell repertoires in cytomegalovirus infection. TCRdb itself ran the reads through MiXCR, one entry per CDR3 protein. The table records some 920,000 distinct CDR3 sequences, approximately 30% of them present only once. Their antigens are not known. The source was cultured CD8+ T cells from PBMCs, collected from culture after CMV antigen stimulation. The receptors were gathered from a human donor in good health (CMV status not recorded). Some clones in this sample may be carry-over from other donors' samples. Both conserved end residues are part of each CDR3. Each record gives: clone size, D gene, J gene, V gene, CDR3 DNA, CDR3 protein. A D gene is named only where the DNA matches it firmly. Rows may omit the clone size; those that give it use once, few, many or a size class.

>few|NA|TRBJ1-3|TRBV2
TGTGCCAGCAGTGAATTCGGGGGATCTGGAAACACCATATATTTT
CASSEFGGSGNTIYF
>few|NA|TRBJ2-7|TRBV12-3/TRBV12-4
TGTGCCAGCAGCATGACAGGTTCCCGCGAGCAGTACTTC
CASSMTGSREQYF
>NA|TRBD1|TRBJ1-4|TRBV4-1
TGCGCCAGCAGCTTCCGGACAGGGGAGAAGGAAAAACTGTTTTTT
CASSFRTGEKEKLFF
>NA|NA|TRBJ2-2|TRBV27
TGTGCCATCAGTTTCGGGGGCTCCGGGGAGCTGTTTTTT
CAISFGGSGELFF
>many|TRBD1|TRBJ1-2|TRBV7-6
TGTGCCAGCAGCTTAGGGGACAGCCCTAACTATGGCTACACCTTC
CASSLGDSPNYGYTF
>many|TRBD2|TRBJ2-1|TRBV7-8
TGTGCCAGCAGATTACTAGCGGGGCAGAACAATGAGCAGTTCTTC
CASRLLAGQNNEQFF
>many|TRBD1|TRBJ1-2|TRBV7-8
TGTGCCAGCAGCTCAGGGGGGGTAGCTAACTATGGCTACACCTTC
CASSSGGVANYGYTF
>NA|NA|TRBJ2-6|TRBV27
TGTGCCGGCAGTTCGATAGACAGCATCTCTGGGGCCAACGTCCTGACTTTT
CAGSSIDSISGANVLTF
>many|TRBD1|TRBJ2-3|TRBV27
TGTGCCAGCAGTCCTGAGGGGACAGGGGTTACAGATACGCAGTATTTT
CASSPEGTGVTDTQYF
>NA|TRBD1|TRBJ2-5|TRBV5-6
TGTGCCAGCAGCTTCAGGGGACAGGGCCTCCAAGAGACCCAGTACTTC
CASSFRGQGLQETQYF
>once|NA|TRBJ2-1|TRBV12-3/TRBV12-4
TGTGCCAGCAGTTTATCCGGGGAAGACAATGAGCAGTTCTTC
CASSLSGEDNEQFF
>NA|NA|TRBJ2-3|TRBV9
TGTGCCAGCAGCGGAAAAATTACAGTTTTTAGCACAGATACGCAGTATTTT
CASSGKITVFSTDTQYF
>NA|NA|TRBJ2-3|TRBV5-4
TGTGCCAGCAGCTTGGAGGGGCTGGAACGGTACACAGATACGCAGTATTTT
CASSLEGLERYTDTQYF
>NA|NA|TRBJ2-2|TRBV12-3/TRBV12-4
TGTGCCAGCAGTTTTTTCGAGGTTCCGCAATTAGTTACCGGGGAGCTGTTTTTT
CASSFFEVPQLVTGELFF
>NA|TRBD1|TRBJ2-7|TRBV6-1
TGTGCCAGCAGTGAAGGTCAGGGGGCGACCTACGAGCAGTACTTC
CASSEGQGATYEQYF
>many|TRBD1|TRBJ2-7|TRBV7-6
TGTGCCAGCAGCCCGGGACAGGGGGCGGGGGAGCAGTACTTC
CASSPGQGAGEQYF
>few|TRBD1|TRBJ2-7|TRBV15
TGTGCCACCAGCAGACCCTCCCTGACAGGGAACGAGCAGTACTTC
CATSRPSLTGNEQYF
>once|NA|TRBJ2-1|TRBV18
TGTGCCAGCTCACGATTAGCGCGGGCCTACAATGAGCAGTTCTTC
CASSRLARAYNEQFF
>NA|NA|TRBJ2-2|TRBV7-9
TGTGCCAGCAGCCACCGGGACACTCCAGCGAACACCGGGGAGCTGTTTTTT
CASSHRDTPANTGELFF
>NA|NA|TRBJ2-4|TRBV4-3
TGCGCCAGCAGCCAAGATTCCACGAAGATTTTCCCCAAAAACATTCAGTACTTC
CASSQDSTKIFPKNIQYF
>few|TRBD1|TRBJ1-6|TRBV6-1
TGTGCCAGCAGTGAAACCGGGACAGGGACTAGGCTTTACTATAATTCACCCCTCCACTTT
CASSETGTGTRLYYNSPLHF
>few|NA|TRBJ2-7|TRBV7-8
TGTGCCAGCAGCTTAGGCCCAGCCGGCGAGCAGTACTTC
CASSLGPAGEQYF
>NA|NA|TRBJ1-3|TRBV28
TGTGCCAGCAGTTCCCCCCGGGGGGGGGTTCGCCCCCTTGGGAACACCATATATTTT
CASSSPRGGVRPLGNTIYF
>NA|NA|TRBJ1-2|TRBV7-9
TGTGCCAGCAGCTCCTCCGTTCGTGGCTACACCTTC
CASSSSVRGYTF
>many|TRBD2|TRBJ2-1|TRBV12-3/TRBV12-4
TGTGCCAGCAGCGGGATTAGCGGGGGCTTTCACAATGAGCAGTTCTTC
CASSGISGGFHNEQFF
>many|TRBD2|TRBJ2-3|TRBV7-2
TGTGCCAGCAGTTCATTAACTGAGCGGGGTACGCAGTATTTT
CASSSLTERGTQYF
>many|NA|TRBJ2-7|TRBV7-2
TGTGCCAGCAGCCCAGGGTATCCAACCTCCTACGAGCAGTACTTC
CASSPGYPTSYEQYF
>few|NA|TRBJ1-2|TRBV7-9
TGTGCCAGCAGCCCACGTGGGACGGAGAACTATGGCTACACCTTC
CASSPRGTENYGYTF
>NA|TRBD1|TRBJ1-1|TRBV19
TGTGCCAGTAGAGTGGGTGGGACAGGAGCTTTCTTT
CASRVGGTGAFF
>few|NA|TRBJ1-2|TRBV7-2
TGTGCCAGCAGCCGAGGACAGATCCCTCATGGCTACACCTTC
CASSRGQIPHGYTF
>NA|TRBD1|TRBJ2-7|TRBV12-3/TRBV12-4
TGTGCCAGCAGCGTCAACAGGGGGCCGACCTACGAGCAGTACTTC
CASSVNRGPTYEQYF
>NA|NA|TRBJ2-4|TRBV7-9
TGTGCCAGCAGCGCGACAGGATCCGTAGCCAAAAACATTCAGTACTTC
CASSATGSVAKNIQYF
>NA|TRBD2|TRBJ2-1|TRBV5-4
TGTGCCAGCAGCTGGGCTAGCGGTGAGCAGTTCTTC
CASSWASGEQFF
>NA|NA|TRBJ2-5|TRBV29-1
TGCAGCGTTGAAGATGGGCAGGGATCAGAGACCCAGTACTTC
CSVEDGQGSETQYF
>many|NA|TRBJ2-6|TRBV6-5
TGTGCCACCCTTCGGACTTACCATACCGCTGGGGCCAACGTCCTGACTTTC
CATLRTYHTAGANVLTF
>NA|NA|TRBJ2-3|TRBV12-3/TRBV12-4
TGTGCCAGCCGAGGGGCAGGCGCAGATACGCAGTATTTT
CASRGAGADTQYF
>few|TRBD1|TRBJ2-1|TRBV4-1
TGCGCCAGCAGCCAACGCGGACAGGGGGTTACGAATGAGCAGTTCTTC
CASSQRGQGVTNEQFF
>few|TRBD1|TRBJ1-6|TRBV20-1
TGCAGTGCTAGGGGGACAGGGGGCGAGTATAATTCACCCCTCCACTTT
CSARGTGGEYNSPLHF
>NA|TRBD2|TRBJ2-3|TRBV27
TGTGCCAGCAGTTTATCGAATTTAGCGGGGGGGCCTCGAGATACGCAGTATTTT
CASSLSNLAGGPRDTQYF
>medium-sized|TRBD1|TRBJ2-5|TRBV27
TGTGCCAGCAGTCCTCCCGGGACAGGGAGGTATGAGACCCAGTACTTC
CASSPPGTGRYETQYF
>few|NA|TRBJ2-3|TRBV5-5
TGTGCCAGCAGCTCTCTGGTTGTGGGCACAGATACGCAGTATTTT
CASSSLVVGTDTQYF
>few|NA|TRBJ1-2|TRBV12-5
TGTGCTAGTGGGCTCTCAGCTGTCTATGGCTACACCTTC
CASGLSAVYGYTF
>few|TRBD1|TRBJ2-7|TRBV7-2
TGTGCCAGCAGCCCAGGGACCGGGACAGGGATCTACGAGCAGTACTTC
CASSPGTGTGIYEQYF
>many|NA|TRBJ2-7|TRBV7-8
TGTGCCAGCAGCAATGTGTACGAGCAGTACTTC
CASSNVYEQYF
>many|TRBD2|TRBJ2-3|TRBV7-6
TGTGCCAGCAGCATTAGCGGGGGACCAGATACGCAGTATTTT
CASSISGGPDTQYF
>many|NA|TRBJ1-5|TRBV12-3/TRBV12-4
TGTGCCAGCACCCCGGGGGGGTTTAGCAATCAGCCCCAGCATTTT
CASTPGGFSNQPQHF
>NA|NA|TRBJ1-1|TRBV6-6
TGTGCCAGCAGTCCCGGGACCCGTGCTGAAGCTTTCTTT
CASSPGTRAEAFF
>few|TRBD1|TRBJ2-7|TRBV2
TGTGCCAGCCCCCGACAGGGAGTGAACGAGCAGTACTTC
CASPRQGVNEQYF
>NA|TRBD1|TRBJ2-1|TRBV4-3
TGCGCCAGCAGCCAAGATTTGGGACAGGGTGCCTACAATGAGCAGTTCTTC
CASSQDLGQGAYNEQFF
>NA|NA|TRBJ2-5|TRBV11-3
TGTGCCAGCAGCGCTTATCTTGCAGGGAAACAAGAGACCCAGTACTTC
CASSAYLAGKQETQYF
>NA|NA|TRBJ1-2|TRBV7-9
TGTGCCAGCAGCGGGTCAGGAGGAATGTATGGCTACACCTTC
CASSGSGGMYGYTF
>few|NA|TRBJ1-2|TRBV4-3
TGCGCCAGCAGCCAAGATGGGGCCTATGGCTACACCTTC
CASSQDGAYGYTF
>many|NA|TRBJ2-3|TRBV7-2
TGTGCCAGCAGCCTTCCGGAGCAGCGGCCTAGCACAGATACGCAGTATTTT
CASSLPEQRPSTDTQYF
>few|TRBD2|TRBJ2-7|TRBV19
TGTGCCAGTAGTATAGAGGCAGGGACTACATACTACGAGCAGTACTTC
CASSIEAGTTYYEQYF